A single sample is the source of the 22 T cell receptor beta chains below, sequenced in a study of blood T cell repertoires in COVID-19. Sequencing was performed with immunoSEQ multiplex PCR; in TCRdb, only in-frame clones are kept and a portion is missing. The sample has about 250,000 clones; 88% are singletons. The source material was PBMCs or T cells enriched from blood (not recorded which). Every receptor here comes from a woman aged 50 to 60 who had recovered from COVID-19.

The chain recombines TRBV7-9 with TRBJ2-1, with 11 positions matching TRBD2. J was trimmed by 5 bases and V by 1 base; bases with no gene match: 4. This CDR3 contains 16 residues. Germline lookup yields CDR1 SEHNR and CDR2 FQNEAQ (reference sequence). The CDR3 loop reads CASSLGDSGRDNEQFF. The CDR3 DNA is TGTGCCAGCAGCTTAGGAGATAGCGGGAGGGACAATGAGCAGTTCTTC.

This sequence joins TRBV4-1 and TRBJ1-1; 9 bases line up with TRBD1. With V trimmed by 4 bases and J by 4 bases, 7 bases remained unmatched. The CDR3 loop spans 15 amino acids. Germline-derived CDR1 and CDR2 are MGHRA and YSYEKL. The CDR3 sequence is CASSPQLGQGTEAFF. In nucleotides, the CDR3 is TGCGCCAGCAGCCCCCAGTTGGGACAGGGCACTGAAGCTTTCTTT.

The V gene is TRBV19, the J gene TRBJ1-4; D is ambiguous. V lost 4 bases and J 3 bases, leaving 12 bases between the germline ends. The CDR3 extends over 15 amino acids. Germline assignment: CDR1 LNHDA and CDR2 SQIVND (reference sequence). The CDR3 spells CASSTQTSSNEKLFF. The CDR3 region has the DNA TGTGCCAGTAGTACCCAGACTTCCTCTAATGAAAAACTGTTTTTT.

CDR3: CSYRGSYTDTQYF. CDR3 coding DNA: TGCAGCTACAGGGGCTCATACACAGATACGCAGTATTTT. The V gene is TRBV29-1, the J gene TRBJ2-3, with 7 bases fitting TRBD1. The CDR3 contains 13 residues. V lost 8 bases, J lost 2 bases, and 7 bases stayed unmatched. From germline, CDR1 is SQVTM and CDR2 ANQGSEA.

The chain is built from TRBV2 and TRBJ1-5; D not certain. CDR3 length equals 18 residues. V lost 0 bases to trimming and J lost 1 base, with 16 bases between them. The germline V gene has CDR1 SNHLY and CDR2 FYNNEI. CDR3 residues: CASSEAGRAVWSNQPQHF. The CDR3 nucleotides are TGTGCCAGCAGTGAAGCTGGCCGTGCAGTTTGGAGCAATCAGCCCCAGCATTTT.

The chain employs TRBV28 and TRBJ2-2, with 8 nucleotides matching TRBD2. The V gene's germline CDR1 is MDHEN and CDR2 SYDVKM. V shed 8 bases, J shed 4 bases, and the junction held 3 bases outside the gene matches. This CDR3 comprises 13 residues. The CDR3 nucleotides are TGTGCCAGCGGAGCGGGAGTCACCGGGGAGCTGTTTTTT. Its protein product is CASGAGVTGELFF.

This clone was counted a few times. The V call is TRBV28, the J call TRBJ2-4; 11 bases fit TRBD1. Germline trimming cut 9 bases from V and 0 bases from J; bases unmatched to any gene: 4. CDR3 length: 15 residues. CDR1 and CDR2 (germline): MDHEN, SYDVKM. CDR3 residues: CASGTGGLAKNIQYF. In nucleotides, the CDR3 is TGTGCCAGTGGGACAGGGGGGCTAGCCAAAAACATTCAGTACTTC. Complete variable domain (other parts from reference TRBV28 and TRBJ2-4): DVKVTQSSRYLVKRTGEKVFLECVQDMDHENMFWYRQDPGLGLRLIYFSYDVKMKEKGDIPEGYSVSREKKERFSLILESASTNQTSMYLCASGTGGLAKNIQYFGAGTRLSVL.

The rearrangement uses TRBV7-3 and TRBJ1-6; D is undetermined. From germline, CDR1 is SGHTA and CDR2 FQGTGA. The CDR3 is 15 residues long. Deletions cut 0 bases from V and 10 bases from J, with 13 bases between. The CDR3 nucleotides read TGTGCCAGCAGCTTAACGGGTCAAATCGGGTCACCCCTCCACTTT. The encoded protein is CASSLTGQIGSPLHF.

The chain has TRBV5-1 and TRBJ1-1; TRBD1 matches 10 bases. The CDR3 extends over 13 amino acids. CDR1 SGHRS and CDR2 YFSETQ come from the germline V gene. The V gene end was trimmed by 4 bases and the J gene end by 8 bases; junction bases not matched to a gene: 5. The CDR3 DNA reads TGCGCCAGCAGCAGACAGGGGGCGGCAGAAGCTTTCTTT. Translation: CASSRQGAAEAFF.

The V gene is TRBV30, the J gene TRBJ1-5; D remains unclear. Germline lookup yields CDR1 GTSNPN and CDR2 SVGIG (reference sequence). Trimming removed 1 base from V and 5 bases from J, with 9 bases in between. This CDR3 contains 13 residues. Written as DNA, the CDR3 is TGTGCCTGGAGTGGTTCGTTCGATCAGCCCCAGCATTTT. This codes for CAWSGSFDQPQHF.

This clone was seen only once. This sequence joins TRBV28 and TRBJ1-4; D possibly corresponds to TRBD1 (6 bases). Trimming stripped 3 bases from V and 2 bases from J, with 7 bases between. The CDR3 has 14 residues. Germline V gene sequence: CDR1 MDHEN, CDR2 SYDVKM. CDR3 bases: TGTGCCAGCAGTTTTGGGGGCACTAATGAAAAACTGTTTTTT. It codes for CASSFGGTNEKLFF. The variable domain in full, completed from reference TRBV28 and TRBJ1-4, reads DVKVTQSSRYLVKRTGEKVFLECVQDMDHENMFWYRQDPGLGLRLIYFSYDVKMKEKGDIPEGYSVSREKKERFSLILESASTNQTSMYLCASSFGGTNEKLFFGSGTQLSVL.

The chain uses TRBV24-1 and TRBJ2-2; perhaps TRBD2 as D (5 bases). CDR1 and CDR2 (germline): KGHDR, SFDVKD. CDR3 length equals 16 residues. V was trimmed by 3 bases and J by 2 bases, leaving 12 bases between them. The CDR3 region has the DNA TGTGCCACCAGTGATGTGAGGGCCTCTAACACCGGGGAGCTGTTTTTT. Residues: CATSDVRASNTGELFF.

Details on this clone: This specimen includes other DNA sequences encoding the same CDR3. This rearrangement joins TRBV20-1 to TRBJ1-1; D uncertain. CDR1 DFQATT and CDR2 SNEGSKA come from the germline V gene (reference sequence). Trimming left V 5 bases short and J 5 bases short, with 9 bases between. The CDR3 sequence is 11 residues long. This CDR3 reads CSAPGVTEAFF. CDR3 coding DNA: TGCAGTGCTCCGGGTGTAACTGAAGCTTTCTTT.

This chain uses TRBV4-3 with TRBJ1-2, with D unresolved. The V gene lost 1 base and the J gene lost 1 base, with 4 bases spanning the gap. This CDR3 region has 13 residues. Germline V gene lookup returns CDR1 LGHNA and CDR2 YSLEER. This CDR3 is CASSQAFNYGYTF. In DNA, the CDR3 is TGCGCCAGCAGCCAAGCATTTAACTATGGCTACACCTTC.

The V call is TRBV5-1, the J call TRBJ2-7; TRBD2 aligns across 7 bases. CDR1 is SGHRS, CDR2 YFSETQ, per germline. The V gene end was trimmed by 0 bases and the J gene end by 0 bases; junction bases not matched to a gene: 12. The CDR3 is 18 amino acids. CDR3 amino acids: CASSLDSGGGTLSYEQYF. CDR3 nucleotides: TGCGCCAGCAGCTTGGATTCGGGCGGGGGAACGCTCTCCTACGAGCAGTACTTC.

The genes are TRBV5-1 and TRBJ1-5; D not resolved. Per the germline V gene, CDR1 is SGHRS and CDR2 is YFSETQ. V gave up 0 bases and J gave up 6 bases, with 13 bases separating them. CDR3 length: 15 amino acids. The CDR3 loop is CASSLDGGRGQPQHF. For the CDR3, the DNA is TGCGCCAGCAGCTTGGACGGCGGTCGGGGTCAGCCCCAGCATTTT.

The chain joins TRBV7-9 to TRBJ2-1, with D possibly matching TRBD2 (5 bases). The germline V gene encodes CDR1 SEHNR and CDR2 FQNEAQ (reference sequence). V was trimmed by 1 base and J by 7 bases, leaving 14 bases between them. The CDR3 spans 15 residues. The CDR3 loop reads CASSLVVGVWNEQFF. CDR3 nucleotide sequence: TGTGCCAGCAGCTTAGTGGTGGGAGTTTGGAATGAGCAGTTCTTC.

The J gene is TRBJ2-7, the V gene TRBV9, with 8 bases fitting TRBD1. This CDR3 is 15 amino acids long. V lost 4 bases, J lost 0 bases, and 6 bases stayed unmatched. CDR1 is SGDLS and CDR2 is YYNGEE in the germline V gene. CDR3 nucleotide sequence: TGTGCCAGCAGCCCAGGGGGCAGGAGCTCCTACGAGCAGTACTTC. This sequence encodes CASSPGGRSSYEQYF.

This chain connects TRBV11-1 to TRBJ2-3; D is possibly TRBD2 (6 bases). Trimming stripped 4 bases from V and 3 bases from J, with 17 bases between. The CDR3 length is 16 residues. The germline CDR1 and CDR2 sequences are SGHAT and FQDESV (reference sequence). CDR3 loop: CASSSPLGGGTDTQYF. The CDR3 DNA is TGTGCCAGCAGCTCTCCGTTGGGGGGAGGAACAGATACGCAGTATTTT. The variable domain in full, completed from reference TRBV11-1 and TRBJ2-3, reads EAEVAQSPRYKITEKSQAVAFWCDPISGHATLYWYRQILGQGPELLVQFQDESVVDDSQLPKDRFSAERLKGVDSTLKIQPAELGDSAMYLCASSSPLGGGTDTQYFGPGTRLTVL.

V is TRBV28 and J is TRBJ1-1, with TRBD1 identical over 7 bases. Losses at the gene ends were 5 bases for V and 5 bases for J; bases not matched to a gene: 8. In germline, CDR1 is MDHEN, CDR2 SYDVKM. The CDR3 consists of 14 residues. DNA for the CDR3: TGTGCCAGCAGTCGCCGACAGGGCCGAACTGAAGCTTTCTTT. It translates to CASSRRQGRTEAFF.

This clone was observed a single time. The chain carries TRBV5-1 and TRBJ2-1, with 9 bases identical to TRBD2. The germline CDR1 and CDR2 sequences are SGHRS and YFSETQ. V shed 3 bases and J 3 bases; nucleotides not matched to a gene: 4. This CDR3 comprises 15 residues. DNA for the CDR3: TGCGCCAGCAGCTCGACTAGCGGAGTCTACAATGAGCAGTTCTTC. Protein sequence: CASSSTSGVYNEQFF.

This clone was seen only a few times. CDR3 nucleotide sequence: TGTGCCAGCAGTGACCCCGTCATGGGCGGGACAGCCTATGGCTACACCTTC. It translates to CASSDPVMGGTAYGYTF. V gene TRBV6-4 combines with J gene TRBJ1-2, with TRBD1 matching over 7 bases. The CDR3 covers 17 residues. J was trimmed by 4 bases and V by 2 bases; bases with no gene match: 13. CDR1 is MRHNA, CDR2 SNTAGT, per germline.